This T cell receptor beta chain is from a study of CD8 T cells in ankylosing spondylitis. TCRdb re-derived calls from the 5' RACE reads in MiXCR, one entry per CDR3 protein. The sample holds some 270,000 distinct CDR3 sequences, over 15% seen once. This clonotype was found many times. J gave up 3 bases and V 1 base, and 7 bases lay outside the gene matches. The CDR3 is made up of 16 amino acids. CDR1 and CDR2 (germline): LGHNA, YSLEER. V and J are TRBV4-3 and TRBJ2-3; 7 positions match TRBD2. Specimen: blood, either unsorted or a sorted T cell fraction (not recorded which). The sequence derives from a male donor with ankylosing spondylitis or in good health (not recorded which). The CDR3 region is CASSQGGGRRTDTQYF. The CDR3 DNA sequence: TGCGCCAGCAGCCAAGGGGGAGGGAGGAGGACAGATACGCAGTATTTT.